This TCR beta chain comes out of a study of shared clonotypes between healthy human individuals. Authors' data handling: ImmunoSEQ sequences covered only the junction and lacked quality scores; filtering therefore differed. Clones were sequenced by immunoSEQ multiplex PCR, and TCRdb holds only the in-frame ones, with some missing. V and J calls and clone size are those listed in that table; D and trimming were worked out from the DNA. This sample has 300,000 to 400,000 clones; about 70% occur once, and the top ten carry around 9.3%. Concerning this clone itself: Its antigen is unidentified.

General study points: The sharing of about 5% of naive CD4 clonotypes was seen across a few donors.

The receptor was derived from a young man in good health. Material: memory CD4+ T cells sorted from blood. As to subset: CD45RA-negative fraction.

This CDR3 is CASSQDSYRDEQYF. Written as DNA, the CDR3 is TGCGCCAGCAGCCAAGATTCGTACAGGGACGAGCAGTACTTC. The chain couples TRBV4-3 to TRBJ2-7; D is perhaps TRBD1 (6 bases). The CDR3 covers 14 residues. CDR1 is LGHNA, CDR2 YSLEER, per germline. V gave up 0 bases and J gave up 5 bases, with 11 bases separating them.